The clone carrying this T cell receptor beta chain was picked up a small number of times. What it recognizes is unknown. PCR primers comprised 60 Vbeta and 13 Jbeta primers. Generated by immunoSEQ multiplex PCR, the TCRdb table keeps only in-frame clones and is missing some. This sample has about 120,000 clones, with 80% found just once. The sample comes from a study of cytomegalovirus exposure and HLA in healthy donors. General study findings and limits: Immune exposure was documented only through CMV serostatus.

Trimming stripped 5 bases from V and 2 bases from J, with 6 bases between. CDR3 length equals 12 residues. Germline CDR1 SGHAT, CDR2 FQNNGV. The material sequenced was PBMCs. This clonotype was obtained from a man aged 45-60 years in good health and CMV-seronegative. The chain uses TRBV11-2 and TRBJ1-1; the D gene is possibly TRBD1 (5 bases). In nucleotides, the CDR3 is TGTGCCAGCAGCCAGGGAAACACTGAAGCTTTCTTT. As protein: CASSQGNTEAFF.